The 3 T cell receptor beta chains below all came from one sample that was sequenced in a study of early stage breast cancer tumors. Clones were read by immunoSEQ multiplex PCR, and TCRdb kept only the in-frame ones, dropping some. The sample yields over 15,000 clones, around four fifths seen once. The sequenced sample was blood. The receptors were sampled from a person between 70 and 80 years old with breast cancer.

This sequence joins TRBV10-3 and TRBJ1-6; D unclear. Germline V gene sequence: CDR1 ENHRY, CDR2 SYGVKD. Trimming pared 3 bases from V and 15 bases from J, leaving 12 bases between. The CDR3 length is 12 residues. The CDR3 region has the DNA TGTGCCATCAGTGATCGTGTTCAGGTCCTCCACTTT. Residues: CAISDRVQVLHF.

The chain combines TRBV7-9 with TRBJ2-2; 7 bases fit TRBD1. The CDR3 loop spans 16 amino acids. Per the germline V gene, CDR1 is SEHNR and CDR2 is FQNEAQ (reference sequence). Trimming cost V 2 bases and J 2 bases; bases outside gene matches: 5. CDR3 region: CASSLSGGFNTGELFF. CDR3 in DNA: TGTGCCAGCAGCTTATCAGGGGGTTTCAACACCGGGGAGCTGTTTTTT.

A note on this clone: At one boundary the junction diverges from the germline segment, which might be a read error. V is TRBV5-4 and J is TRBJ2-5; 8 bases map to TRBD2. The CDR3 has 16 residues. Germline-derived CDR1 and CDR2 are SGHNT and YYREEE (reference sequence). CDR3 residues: CASTGFEAGGQATQYF. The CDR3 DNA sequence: TGTGCCAGCACGGGTTTCGAGGCGGGGGGCCAAGCGACCCAGTACTTC.